The T cell receptor beta chain described here comes from a study of OX40 agonist ivuxolimab in advanced cancers. Study details: At doses from 0.01 to 10 mg/kg, patients were given intravenous ivuxolimab every 2 weeks. Treatment received earlier with anti-PD-1, anti-PD-L1 or anti-CTLA-4 agents was allowed, and over 30% had some.

V was cut by 0 bases and J by 7 bases, with 10 bases left in between. Per the germline V gene, CDR1 is SGHTA and CDR2 is FQGNSA. There are 14 residues in the CDR3. Autoimmune disease history or systemic immunosuppression excluded patients. Repertoires were generated with immunoSEQ multiplex PCR, while TCRdb's copy carries only in-frame clones and drops some. The table lists 40,000 or so clones, about 89% of them singletons. The source material was CD4+ or CD8+ T cells sorted from blood, sampled in a trial of the OX40 agonist ivuxolimab. This TCR was recovered from an adult with an advanced solid tumor such as melanoma, head and neck, liver or kidney cancer. V usage is TRBV7-2 and J usage is TRBJ1-5, with D unclear. The CDR3 DNA reads TGTGCCAGCAGCTTAGCGCTAGTCGGACAGCCCCAGCATTTT. As protein: CASSLALVGQPQHF.